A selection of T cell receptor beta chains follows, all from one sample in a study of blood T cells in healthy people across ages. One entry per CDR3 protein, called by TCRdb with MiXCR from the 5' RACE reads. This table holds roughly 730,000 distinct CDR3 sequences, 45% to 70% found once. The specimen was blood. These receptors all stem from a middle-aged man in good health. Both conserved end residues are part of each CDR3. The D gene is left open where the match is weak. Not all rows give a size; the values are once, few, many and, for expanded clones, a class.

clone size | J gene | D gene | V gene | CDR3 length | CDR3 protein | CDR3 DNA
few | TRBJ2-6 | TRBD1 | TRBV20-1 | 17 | CSASPDRASAWANVLTF | TGCAGTGCTTCTCCAGACAGGGCTTCTGCGTGGGCCAACGTCCTGACTTTC
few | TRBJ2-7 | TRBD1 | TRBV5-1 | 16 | CASSPCRGRLSYEQYF | TGCGCCAGCAGCCCATGCAGGGGGCGCCTTTCCTACGAGCAGTACTTC
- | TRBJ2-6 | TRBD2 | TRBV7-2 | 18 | CASSFQAGGSSGANVLTF | TGTGCCAGCAGCTTCCAAGCGGGAGGATCCTCTGGGGCCAACGTCCTGACTTTC
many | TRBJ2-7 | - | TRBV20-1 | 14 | CSATNTQGIHEQYF | TGCAGTGCTACCAATACTCAGGGGATCCACGAGCAGTACTTC
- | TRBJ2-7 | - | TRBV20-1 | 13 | CSAQGGGGYEQYF | TGCAGTGCCCAGGGAGGGGGGGGATACGAGCAGTACTTC
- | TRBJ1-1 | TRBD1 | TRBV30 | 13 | CAWSVRDRGIAFF | TGTGCCTGGAGTGTCCGGGACAGAGGAATAGCTTTCTTT
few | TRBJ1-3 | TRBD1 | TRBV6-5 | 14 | CASRLQGTGNTIYF | TGTGCCAGCAGGCTACAGGGGACTGGAAACACCATATATTTT
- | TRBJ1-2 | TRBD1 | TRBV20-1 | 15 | CSASPPTGGGYGYTF | TGCAGTGCTAGTCCCCCGACAGGGGGGGGCTACGGCTACACCTTC
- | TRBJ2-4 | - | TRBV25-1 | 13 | CASSLEGVNIQYF | TGTGCCAGCAGTTTGGAAGGGGTAAACATTCAGTACTTC
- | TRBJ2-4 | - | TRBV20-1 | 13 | CSVRPLAKSIQYF | TGCAGTGTCCGACCCCTAGCCAAAAGCATTCAGTACTTC
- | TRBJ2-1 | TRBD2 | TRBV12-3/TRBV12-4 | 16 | CASSDSGRGGHNEQFF | TGTGCCAGCAGTGACTCGGGGCGGGGGGGCCACAATGAGCAGTTCTTC
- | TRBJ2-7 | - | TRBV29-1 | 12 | CSSEVAGSHQYF | TGCAGCTCAGAAGTGGCCGGCTCCCATCAGTACTTC
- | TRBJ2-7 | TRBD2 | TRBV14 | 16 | CASSQLHSGRAGEQYF | TGTGCCAGCAGCCAATTACATAGCGGGAGGGCGGGCGAGCAGTACTTC
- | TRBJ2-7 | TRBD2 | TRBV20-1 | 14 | CSARSSGVYYEQYF | TGCAGTGCTAGGTCTAGCGGGGTATACTACGAGCAGTACTTC
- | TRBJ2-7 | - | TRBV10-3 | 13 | CAISELALHEQYF | TGTGCCATCAGTGAGCTAGCATTACACGAGCAGTACTTC
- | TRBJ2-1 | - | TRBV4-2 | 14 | CASSPLTGINEQFF | TGTGCCAGCAGCCCCCTGACAGGCATCAATGAGCAGTTCTTC
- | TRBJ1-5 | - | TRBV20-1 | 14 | CSAELGVENQPQHF | TGCAGTGCCGAACTGGGGGTGGAAAATCAGCCCCAGCATTTT
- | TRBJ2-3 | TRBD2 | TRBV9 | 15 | CASSARTSPTDTQYF | TGTGCCAGCAGCGCTCGGACTAGCCCCACAGATACGCAGTATTTT
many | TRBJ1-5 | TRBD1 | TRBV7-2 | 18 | CASSFSQGIGTGNQPQHF | TGTGCCAGCAGCTTCTCACAGGGGATCGGGACGGGGAACCAGCCCCAGCATTTT
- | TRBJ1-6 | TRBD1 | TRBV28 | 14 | CASTSGTGNSPLHF | TGTGCCAGCACCTCCGGGACAGGGAATTCACCCCTCCACTTT
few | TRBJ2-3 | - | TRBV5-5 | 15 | CASSFEGRDTDTQYF | TGTGCCAGCAGCTTCGAGGGGCGGGACACAGATACGCAGTATTTT
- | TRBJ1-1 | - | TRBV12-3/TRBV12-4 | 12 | CASSLTITEAFF | TGTGCCAGCAGTCTAACCATCACTGAAGCTTTCTTT
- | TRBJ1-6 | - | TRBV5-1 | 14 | CASSGVGQNSPLHF | TGCGCCAGCAGCGGGGTAGGCCAAAATTCACCCCTCCACTTT
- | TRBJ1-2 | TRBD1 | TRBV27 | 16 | CASRRQGQRANYGYTF | TGTGCCAGCAGGCGCCAGGGACAGAGAGCAAACTATGGCTACACCTTC
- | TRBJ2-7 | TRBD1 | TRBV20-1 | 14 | CSARGTGVSYEQYF | TGCAGTGCTCGAGGCACAGGGGTTTCCTACGAGCAGTACTTC
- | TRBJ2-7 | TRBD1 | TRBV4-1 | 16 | CASSPGGGTGHYEQYF | TGCGCCAGCTCTCCTGGGGGCGGGACAGGACACTACGAGCAGTACTTC
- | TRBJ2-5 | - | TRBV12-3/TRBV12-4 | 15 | CASRGVGLTQETQYF | TGTGCCAGCAGGGGCGTCGGGTTAACGCAAGAGACCCAGTACTTC
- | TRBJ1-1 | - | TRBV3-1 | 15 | CASSQGRGLNTEVFF | TGTGCCAGCAGCCAAGGTCGGGGCCTGAACACTGAAGTTTTCTTT